The 2 T cell receptor beta chains below were found in one sample sequenced in a study of blood T cell repertoires in COVID-19. Measured with immunoSEQ multiplex PCR; TCRdb has only the in-frame clones, and not every one. The sample has fewer than 250,000 clones; around 76% are singletons. The sample consisted of peripheral blood. The receptors derive from a woman aged 55-69 years with COVID-19, enrolled during active disease.

The V gene is TRBV29-1, the J gene TRBJ2-5; 11 nucleotides line up with TRBD1. The ends lost 5 bases at V and 5 bases at J; junction bases unmatched: 10. Germline lookup yields CDR1 SQVTM and CDR2 ANQGSEA. CDR3 size: 15 residues. The CDR3 loop is CSVLPIGTGGETQYF. As DNA, the CDR3 is TGCAGCGTTCTCCCGATAGGGACAGGGGGGGAGACCCAGTACTTC.

The DNA of the CDR3 is TGTGCCAGCAGCGTAGCAGGGGGCAAGGTGGACACCATATATTTT. Amino acids: CASSVAGGKVDTIYF. The rearrangement links TRBV9 to TRBJ1-3; 8 bases fit TRBD1. The CDR3 extends over 15 amino acids. The germline CDR1 and CDR2 sequences are SGDLS and YYNGEE. V trimming: 0 bases; J trimming: 8 bases; junction bases outside the gene matches: 7.